This T cell receptor beta chain originates from a study of T cells after posttransplantation cyclophosphamide. Trimming cost V 0 bases and J 5 bases, with 7 bases left between them. This CDR3 contains 14 residues. Germline V gives CDR1 LNHDA, CDR2 SQIVND (reference sequence). General study findings and limits: TRB overlap between skin or GI tissue T cells and blood was limited. TRB clonality was highly associated with recipient CMV seropositivity and reactivation. Later post-transplant blood repertoires were often dominated by donor CD8+ memory clones.

In its sample, this clone was seen many times. What it recognizes is unknown. This related bone marrow graft donor gave peripheral blood on the day of marrow donation. Generated by immunoSEQ multiplex PCR, the TCRdb table keeps only in-frame clones and is missing some. Recorded here are tens of thousands of clones, none singletons. This sequence originates from a man aged 50 to 59 in good health, CMV-negative, and a related stem cell transplant donor. V usage is TRBV19 and J usage is TRBJ2-2; possible D gene TRBD2, 5 bases. Sample: PBMCs. The CDR3 is CASSIDSGTGELFF. DNA of the CDR3: TGTGCCAGTAGTATAGACTCGGGGACCGGGGAGCTGTTTTTT. Full variable domain (outside the CDR3, taken from reference TRBV19 and TRBJ2-2): DGGITQSPKYLFRKEGQNVTLSCEQNLNHDAMYWYRQDPGQGLRLIYYSQIVNDFQKGDIAEGYSVSREKKESFPLTVTSAQKNPTAFYLCASSIDSGTGELFFGEGSRLTVL.